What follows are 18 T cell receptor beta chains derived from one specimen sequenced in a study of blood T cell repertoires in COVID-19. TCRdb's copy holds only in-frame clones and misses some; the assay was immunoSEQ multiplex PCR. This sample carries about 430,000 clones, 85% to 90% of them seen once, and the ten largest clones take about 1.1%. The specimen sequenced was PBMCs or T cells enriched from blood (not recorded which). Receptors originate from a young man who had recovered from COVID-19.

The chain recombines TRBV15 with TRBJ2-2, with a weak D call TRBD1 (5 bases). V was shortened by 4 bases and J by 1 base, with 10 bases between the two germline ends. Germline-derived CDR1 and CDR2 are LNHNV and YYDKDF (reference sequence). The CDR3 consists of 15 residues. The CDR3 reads CATSIPQENTGELFF. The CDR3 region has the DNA TGTGCCACCAGCATTCCACAGGAGAACACCGGGGAGCTGTTTTTT.

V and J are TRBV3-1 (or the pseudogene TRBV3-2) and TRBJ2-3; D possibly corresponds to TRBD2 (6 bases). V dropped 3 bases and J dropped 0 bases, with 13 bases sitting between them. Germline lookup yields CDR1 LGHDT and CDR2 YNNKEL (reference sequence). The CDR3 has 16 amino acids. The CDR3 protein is CASSHTGTRSTDTQYF. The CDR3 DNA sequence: TGTGCCAGCAGCCACACCGGGACTCGTAGCACAGATACGCAGTATTTT.

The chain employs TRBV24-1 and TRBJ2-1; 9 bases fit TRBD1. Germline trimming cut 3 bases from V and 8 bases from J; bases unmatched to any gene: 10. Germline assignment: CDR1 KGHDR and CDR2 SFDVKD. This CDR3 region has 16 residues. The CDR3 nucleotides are TGTGCCACCAGTGATCCCAAGGACAGGGGAGTGGATGAGCAGTTCTTC. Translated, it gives CATSDPKDRGVDEQFF.

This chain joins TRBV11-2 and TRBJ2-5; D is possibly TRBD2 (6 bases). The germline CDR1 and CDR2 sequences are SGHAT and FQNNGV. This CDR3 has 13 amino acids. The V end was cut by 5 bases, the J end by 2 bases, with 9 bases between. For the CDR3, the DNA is TGTGCCAGCAGCCAGAGCGGGCAAGAGACCCAGTACTTC. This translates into CASSQSGQETQYF.

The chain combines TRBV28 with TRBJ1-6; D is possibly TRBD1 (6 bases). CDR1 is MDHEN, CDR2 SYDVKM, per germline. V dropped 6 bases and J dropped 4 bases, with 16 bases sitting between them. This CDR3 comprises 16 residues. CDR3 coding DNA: TGTGCCAGCAGAGAGCAGGACAGTACTTATAATTCACCCCTCCACTTT. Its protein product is CASREQDSTYNSPLHF.

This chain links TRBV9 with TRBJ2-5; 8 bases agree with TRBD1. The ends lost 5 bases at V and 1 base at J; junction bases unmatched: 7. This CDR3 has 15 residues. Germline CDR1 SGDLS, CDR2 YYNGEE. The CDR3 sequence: CASSDRQGSQETQYF. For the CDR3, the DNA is TGTGCCAGCAGTGACCGACAGGGGAGCCAAGAGACCCAGTACTTC.

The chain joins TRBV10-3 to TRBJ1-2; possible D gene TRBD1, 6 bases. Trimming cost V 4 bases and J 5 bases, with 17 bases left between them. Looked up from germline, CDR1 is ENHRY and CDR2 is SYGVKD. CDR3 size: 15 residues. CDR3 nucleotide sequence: TGTGCCATCAGTGGGCAGGGGACACTTTTATATGGCTACACCTTC. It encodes CAISGQGTLLYGYTF.

The CDR3 sequence is CASSQRQWAAFF. In DNA, the CDR3 is TGTGCCAGCAGTCAAAGACAGTGGGCTGCTTTCTTT. This chain links TRBV28 with TRBJ1-1, with D possibly being TRBD1 (5 bases). Germline values: CDR1 MDHEN, CDR2 SYDVKM. V was clipped by 5 bases and J by 11 bases, with 15 bases between them. CDR3 length: 12 residues.

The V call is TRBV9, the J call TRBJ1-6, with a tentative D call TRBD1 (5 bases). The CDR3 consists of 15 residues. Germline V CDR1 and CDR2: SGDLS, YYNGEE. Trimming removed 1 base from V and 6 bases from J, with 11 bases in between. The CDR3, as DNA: TGTGCCAGCAGCGTACAAGGGGTCTCTAATTCACCCCTCCACTTT. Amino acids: CASSVQGVSNSPLHF.

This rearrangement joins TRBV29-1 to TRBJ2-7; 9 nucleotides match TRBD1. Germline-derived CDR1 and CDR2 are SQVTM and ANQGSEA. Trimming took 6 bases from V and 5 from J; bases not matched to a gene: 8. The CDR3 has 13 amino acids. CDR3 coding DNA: TGCAGCGTACAGGGGGCTACTACTAACGAGCAGTACTTC. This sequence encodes CSVQGATTNEQYF.

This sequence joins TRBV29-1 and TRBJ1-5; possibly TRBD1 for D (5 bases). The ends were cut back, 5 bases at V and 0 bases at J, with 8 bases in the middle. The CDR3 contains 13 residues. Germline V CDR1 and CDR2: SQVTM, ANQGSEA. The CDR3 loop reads CSVRQNSNQPQHF. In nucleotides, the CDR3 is TGCAGCGTTAGACAGAATAGCAATCAGCCCCAGCATTTT.

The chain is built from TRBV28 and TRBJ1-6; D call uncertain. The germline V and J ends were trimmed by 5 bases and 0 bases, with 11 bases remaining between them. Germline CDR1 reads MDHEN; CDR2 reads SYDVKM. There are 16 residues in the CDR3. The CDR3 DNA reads TGTGCCAGCAGTCCGAGGGTCTTCTCCTATAATTCACCCCTCCACTTT. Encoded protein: CASSPRVFSYNSPLHF.

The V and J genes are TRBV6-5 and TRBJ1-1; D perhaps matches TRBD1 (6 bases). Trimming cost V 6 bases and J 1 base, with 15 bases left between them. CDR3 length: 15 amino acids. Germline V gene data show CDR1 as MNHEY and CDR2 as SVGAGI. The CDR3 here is CASRPQQGGNTEAFF. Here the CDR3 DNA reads TGTGCCAGCAGACCCCAACAGGGCGGGAACACTGAAGCTTTCTTT.

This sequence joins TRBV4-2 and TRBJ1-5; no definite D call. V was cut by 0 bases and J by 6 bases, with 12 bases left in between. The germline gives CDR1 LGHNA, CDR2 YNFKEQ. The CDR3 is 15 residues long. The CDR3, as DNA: TGTGCCAGCAGCCAAGAAGGAGGCCCGTCTCAGCCCCAGCATTTT. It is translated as CASSQEGGPSQPQHF.

The CDR3 DNA reads TGCGCCAGCAGCTTGGGCCAGTCAACTAATGAAAAACTGTTTTTT. It codes for CASSLGQSTNEKLFF. J is TRBJ1-4 and V is TRBV5-1; D remains unclear. Germline V gives CDR1 SGHRS, CDR2 YFSETQ. The CDR3 extends over 15 amino acids. Deletions cut 0 bases from V and 0 bases from J, with 6 bases between.

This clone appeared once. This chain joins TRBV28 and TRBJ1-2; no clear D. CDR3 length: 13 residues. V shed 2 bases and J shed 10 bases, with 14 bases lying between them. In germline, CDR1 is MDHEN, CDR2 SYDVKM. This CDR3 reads CASSLDSRRDYTF. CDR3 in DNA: TGTGCCAGCAGTTTAGACTCCCGGCGTGACTACACCTTC.

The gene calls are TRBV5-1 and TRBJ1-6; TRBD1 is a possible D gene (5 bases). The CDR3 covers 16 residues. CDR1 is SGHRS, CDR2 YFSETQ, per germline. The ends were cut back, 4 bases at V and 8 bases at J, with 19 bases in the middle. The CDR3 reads CASSVTLRQGDSPLHF. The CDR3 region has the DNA TGCGCCAGCAGCGTTACCTTACGGCAAGGGGATTCACCCCTCCACTTT.

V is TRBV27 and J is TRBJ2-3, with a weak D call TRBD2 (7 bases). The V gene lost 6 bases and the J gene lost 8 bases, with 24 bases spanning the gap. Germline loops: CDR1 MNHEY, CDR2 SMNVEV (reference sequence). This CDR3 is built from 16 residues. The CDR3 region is CASSPRGGAGQGTQYF. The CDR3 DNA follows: TGTGCCAGCAGCCCGAGGGGGGGGGCAGGGCAGGGTACGCAGTATTTT.